In this sample, the clone carrying this T cell receptor (beta chain) turned up many times. This entry belongs to a study of regulatory T cells in long-lasting Graves disease. Germline CDR1 KGHSH, CDR2 LQKENI. J was trimmed by 3 bases and V by 5 bases; bases with no gene match: 4. This CDR3 has 13 residues. CDR3 regions were amplified by Arm-PCR using iRepertoire HTBI primers to build TCR beta libraries. MiXCR was run by TCRdb on the multiplex PCR reads, yielding one entry per CDR3 protein. The sample contains 500,000 or so distinct CDR3 sequences, 15% to 20% of which appear only once. Time point described: newly diagnosed GD, antithyroid drugs for less than 3 months. From PBMCs, RNA was extracted and then used to make the TCR library. These data also formed part of another study, on T cells in Graves' hyperthyroidism and ophthalmopathy. That investigation notes: A model of 13 V-J features distinguished ophthalmopathy from stable hyperthyroidism.

The receptor's source is a middle-aged man with Graves disease. The V gene is TRBV18, the J gene TRBJ2-7; 7 positions agree with TRBD1. Here the sequenced sample was peripheral blood mononuclear cells (PBMCs), taken at new diagnosis, from a patient treated with antithyroid drugs. CDR3 loop: CASSTRDSYEQYF. Written as DNA, the CDR3 is TGTGCCAGCTCAACCAGGGACAGCTACGAGCAGTACTTC.